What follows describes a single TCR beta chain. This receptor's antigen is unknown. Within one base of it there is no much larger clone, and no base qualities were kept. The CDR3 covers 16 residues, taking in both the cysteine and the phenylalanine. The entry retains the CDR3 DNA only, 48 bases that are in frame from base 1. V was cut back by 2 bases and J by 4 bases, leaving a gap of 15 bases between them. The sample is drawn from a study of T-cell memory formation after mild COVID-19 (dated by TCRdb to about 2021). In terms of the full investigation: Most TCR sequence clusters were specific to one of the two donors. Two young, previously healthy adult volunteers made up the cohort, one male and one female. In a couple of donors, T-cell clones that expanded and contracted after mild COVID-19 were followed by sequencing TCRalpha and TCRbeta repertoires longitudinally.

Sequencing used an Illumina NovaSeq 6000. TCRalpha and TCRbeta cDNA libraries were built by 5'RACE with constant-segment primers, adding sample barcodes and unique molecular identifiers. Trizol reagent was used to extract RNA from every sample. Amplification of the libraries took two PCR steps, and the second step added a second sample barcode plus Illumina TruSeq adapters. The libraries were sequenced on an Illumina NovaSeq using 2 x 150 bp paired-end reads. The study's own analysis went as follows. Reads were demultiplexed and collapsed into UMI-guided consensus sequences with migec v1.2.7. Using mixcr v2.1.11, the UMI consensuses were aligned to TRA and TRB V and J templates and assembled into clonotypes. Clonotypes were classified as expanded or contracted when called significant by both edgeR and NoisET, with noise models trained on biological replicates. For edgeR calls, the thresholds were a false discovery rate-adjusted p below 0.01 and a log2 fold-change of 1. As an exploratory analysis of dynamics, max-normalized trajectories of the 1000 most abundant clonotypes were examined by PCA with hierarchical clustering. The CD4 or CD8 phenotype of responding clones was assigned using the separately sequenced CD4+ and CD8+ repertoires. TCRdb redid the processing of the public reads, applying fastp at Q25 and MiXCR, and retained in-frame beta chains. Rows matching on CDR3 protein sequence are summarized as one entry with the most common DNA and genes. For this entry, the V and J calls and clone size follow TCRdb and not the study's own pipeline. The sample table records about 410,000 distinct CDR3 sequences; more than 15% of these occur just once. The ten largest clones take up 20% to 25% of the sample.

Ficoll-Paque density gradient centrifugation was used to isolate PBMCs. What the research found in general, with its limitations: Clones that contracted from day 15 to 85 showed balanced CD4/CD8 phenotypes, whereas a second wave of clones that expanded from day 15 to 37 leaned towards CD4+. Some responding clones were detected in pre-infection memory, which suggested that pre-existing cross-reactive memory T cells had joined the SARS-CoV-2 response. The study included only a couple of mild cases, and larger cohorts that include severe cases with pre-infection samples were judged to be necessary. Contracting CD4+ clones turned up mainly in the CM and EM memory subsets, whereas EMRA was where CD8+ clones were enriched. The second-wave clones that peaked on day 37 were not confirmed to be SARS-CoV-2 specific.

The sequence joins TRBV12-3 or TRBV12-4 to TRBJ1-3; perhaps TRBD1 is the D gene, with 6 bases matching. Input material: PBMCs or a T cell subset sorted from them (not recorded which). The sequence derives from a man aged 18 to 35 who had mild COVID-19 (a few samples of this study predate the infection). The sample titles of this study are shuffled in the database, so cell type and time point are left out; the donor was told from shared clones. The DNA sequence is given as TGTGCCAGCAGTTTAAGGGGGATCTCGAAAGGAAACACCATATATTTT. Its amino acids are CASSLRGISKGNTIYF.